This T cell receptor (beta chain) was retrieved from a study of T-cell reconstitution after alpha-beta-depleted transplantation in children (dated by TCRdb to the mid-2010s). Concerning the study at large: Using TCR repertoire profiling, the study quantitatively followed how T-cell immune reconstitution unfolded in children after TCRalphabeta/CD19-depleted allogeneic hematopoietic cell transplantation.

Receptors were amplified or captured by PCR. Sequencing was carried out with an Illumina HiSeq 2500. TCR libraries were prepared with molecular barcoding, using unique molecular identifiers to normalize TCRbeta repertoire quantification. Through fastp at Q25 and MiXCR, TCRdb rebuilt clones from the public reads, retaining in-frame beta chains. When rows share a CDR3 protein, they turn into one entry using the most common DNA and genes. For this sample there are 350,000 to 450,000 distinct CDR3 sequences; roughly 22% appear just once. The ten largest account for around 4% of the sample. As regards this clonotype: Its antigen remains unidentified. No base quality values were provided; no much bigger clone lies one nucleotide off.

As encoded in the germline V gene (reference sequence), CDR1 is LNHDA while CDR2 is SQIVND. The junction shows trimming of 4 bases on V and 0 bases on J, plus 12 bases between the germline ends. The CDR3 runs 15 amino acids, cysteine and phenylalanine included. Only CDR3 DNA remains: 45 bases, in frame from the first base. The specimen was PBMCs from the stem cell graft donor, collected from the stem cell graft. This chain is built from TRBV19 and TRBJ2-5; the D gene is not confidently resolved. This TCR was recovered from a human donor who donated a stem cell graft to a child with acute myeloid leukemia. The CDR3 amino acid sequence is: CASSSPETYQETQYF. The nucleotide sequence reads as follows: TGTGCCAGTAGTAGCCCAGAGACTTACCAAGAGACCCAGTACTTC.